This T cell receptor (beta chain) was found in a study of blood T cells in healthy people across ages. Whole-study findings and limits: Diversity estimated from one million T cells was considered an underestimate.

This clonotype has a handful of counts. Its cognate antigen is unknown. A J-beta primer mix and a sample-barcoded 5' primer were used in a second PCR of about 6 to 12 cycles. MiXCR, run by TCRdb on the 5' RACE reads, gives a single entry per CDR3 protein. The sample has roughly 1,800,000 distinct CDR3 sequences; around half are singletons. The V segment lost 4 bases and the J segment 5 bases; nucleotides outside the gene matches: 4. CDR1 is DFQATT, CDR2 SNEGSKA, per germline (reference sequence). The CDR3 length is 14 residues. The clonotype originates from a woman aged 40-49 years in good health. The chain recombines TRBV20-1 with TRBJ2-5; 13 nucleotides align to TRBD2. The sample taken for sequencing was blood. The CDR3 loop is CSAKLAGGLETQYF. The CDR3 coding sequence is TGCAGTGCTAAACTAGCGGGGGGGCTGGAGACCCAGTACTTC.